This is a list of T cell receptor beta chains from one sample in a study of shared clonotypes between healthy human individuals. Profiled with immunoSEQ multiplex PCR; TCRdb holds only in-frame clones, not every one. The sample lists roughly 2.2 million clones, 80% to 95% occurring once. Sequencing input: naive CD4+ T cells from PBMCs. The receptor source for this set is a man younger than 30 in good health. Some clones in this sample may be carry-over from other donors' samples. Both conserved end residues are part of each CDR3. Fields, in order: J gene, V gene, D gene, clone size, CDR3 DNA, CDR3 protein. The D gene is left open where the match is weak. Not every row has a clone size; where given, it reads once, few, many or a size class.

TRBJ2-2,TRBV5-6,-,-,TGTGCCAGCAGCTTACGGGACCGGGACACCGGGGAGCTGTTTTTT,CASSLRDRDTGELFF
TRBJ1-2,TRBV18,-,-,TGTGCCAGCTCACGTGGGACAACACTAAACTATGGCTACACCTTC,CASSRGTTLNYGYTF
TRBJ2-1,TRBV10-3,-,-,TGTGCCATTCACCCGAGGGGATCTTATGGTTACAATGAGCAGTTCTTC,CAIHPRGSYGYNEQFF
TRBJ2-2,TRBV2,TRBD1,-,TGTGCCACCGGACAGGGGAACACCGGGGAGCTGTTTTTT,CATGQGNTGELFF
TRBJ2-7,TRBV6-6,-,-,TGTGCCAGCAGTTACTCAGACTTCTACGAGCAGTACTTC,CASSYSDFYEQYF
TRBJ2-1,TRBV28,-,-,TGTGCCAGCAGTTCATTCGGGGATGAGCAGTTCTTC,CASSSFGDEQFF
TRBJ2-7,TRBV7-9,-,-,TGTGCCAGCAGCTTAGGCCAACGCAACCAGCAGTACTTC,CASSLGQRNQQYF
TRBJ2-7,TRBV5-6,-,-,TGTGCCAGCAGCCCCGGGACCTACTACGAGCAGTACTTC,CASSPGTYYEQYF
TRBJ2-1,TRBV29-1,-,once,TGCAGCGCATACCGGGACTCTACCGTTCTAGTATACAATGAGCAGTTCTTC,CSAYRDSTVLVYNEQFF
TRBJ2-7,TRBV19,-,-,TGTGCCAGTAGTATAACACGGTACTCCTACGAGCAGTACTTC,CASSITRYSYEQYF
TRBJ1-1,TRBV6-1,-,-,TGTGCCAGCAGTAAAGACAGGCAGGTCTTT,CASSKDRQVF
TRBJ1-4,TRBV30,TRBD1,-,TGTGCCAACGCAGAAGGGACAGGGACTGAAAAACTGTTTTTT,CANAEGTGTEKLFF
TRBJ1-3,TRBV10-3,-,once,TGTGCCATCAGTGTGCACACTGGAAACACCATATATTTT,CAISVHTGNTIYF
TRBJ1-2,TRBV6-6,-,-,TGTGCCAGCAGTTACGGGGAAGGCTACACCTTC,CASSYGEGYTF
TRBJ2-3,TRBV5-4,TRBD1,once,TGTGCCAGCAGCGCCGGTACAGGGGCGAACACAGATACGCAGTATTTT,CASSAGTGANTDTQYF
TRBJ1-5,TRBV30,TRBD1,few,TGTGCCTGGAGTTACAGGGGAATCGTCAATCAGCCCCAGCATTTT,CAWSYRGIVNQPQHF
TRBJ2-1,TRBV28,-,-,TGTGCCAGCCTACGGGGACTTCAGAATGAGCAGTTCTTC,CASLRGLQNEQFF
TRBJ1-5,TRBV4-3,-,-,TGCGCCAGCAGCCAAGATCCCGGATATAGCAATCAGCCCCAGCATTTT,CASSQDPGYSNQPQHF
TRBJ2-7,TRBV6-5,TRBD1,-,TGTGCCAGCAGTTCACCAGGGGGCTCAGGGTACGAGCAGTACTTC,CASSSPGGSGYEQYF
TRBJ2-1,TRBV7-3,-,-,TGTGCCAGCAGCCCCTCGCCCTACAATGAGCAGTTCTTC,CASSPSPYNEQFF